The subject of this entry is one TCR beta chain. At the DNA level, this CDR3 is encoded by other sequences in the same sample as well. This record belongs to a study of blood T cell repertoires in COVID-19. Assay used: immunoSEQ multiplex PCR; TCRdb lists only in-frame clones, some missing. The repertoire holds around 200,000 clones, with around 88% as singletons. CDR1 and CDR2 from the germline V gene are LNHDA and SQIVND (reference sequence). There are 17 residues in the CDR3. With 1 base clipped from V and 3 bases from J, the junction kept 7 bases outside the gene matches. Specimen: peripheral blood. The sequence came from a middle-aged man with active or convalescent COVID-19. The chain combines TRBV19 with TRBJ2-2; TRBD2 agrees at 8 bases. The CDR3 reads CASSIGASGSYTGELFF. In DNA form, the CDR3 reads TGTGCCAGTAGTATAGGCGCGAGCGGGAGTTACACCGGGGAGCTGTTTTTT.